This paragraph covers one T cell receptor beta chain sequence. This clonotype showed up just a few times. It lacks a known antigen. Qualities for individual bases were not recorded, and no much larger clone is one base off. The data were produced on an Illumina NovaSeq 6000. Using 5'RACE with constant-segment primers, TCRalpha and TCRbeta cDNA libraries were constructed, with sample barcodes and unique molecular identifiers added in the process. RNA was extracted from every sample with Trizol reagent. The libraries were amplified in two PCR steps, and the second step added a second sample barcode and Illumina TruSeq adapters. Sequencing of the libraries was done on an Illumina NovaSeq, producing 2 x 150 bp paired-end reads. The original methods were these. Reads were demultiplexed and collapsed into UMI-guided consensus sequences with migec v1.2.7. Using mixcr v2.1.11, UMI consensuses were aligned to TRA and TRB V and J templates and then assembled into clonotypes. A clonotype was counted as expanded or contracted only if both edgeR and NoisET called the change significant, with noise models trained on biological replicates. For edgeR calls, the cutoffs were a false discovery rate-adjusted p below 0.01 and a log2 fold-change threshold of 1. As an exploratory analysis of dynamics, PCA with hierarchical clustering was applied to max-normalized trajectories of the 1000 most abundant clonotypes. Separately sequenced CD4+ and CD8+ repertoires were used to assign the CD4 or CD8 phenotype of responding clones. The public sequencing data were trimmed at Q25 with fastp and processed into clonotypes with MiXCR by TCRdb, which kept only in-frame beta chains. Every distinct CDR3 protein forms one entry, paired with its most common genes and DNA. TCRdb, not the original authors, processed these V and J calls. Present in this sample are some 180,000 distinct CDR3 sequences, approximately 17% of which were seen just once. Around 3.9% of the sample is held by the ten biggest clonotypes.

Ficoll-Paque density gradient centrifugation was used to isolate PBMCs. The data originate from a study of T-cell memory formation after mild COVID-19 (dated by TCRdb to about 2021). With regard to the full study: TCR sequence clusters from the two donors were found to be largely donor specific. Longitudinal TCRalpha and TCRbeta repertoire sequencing tracked T-cell clones expanding and contracting after mild COVID-19 in a couple of donors. The cohort comprised two young, previously healthy adult volunteers, one female and one male. Study-wide findings and limitations: Some responding clones were detected in pre-infection memory, suggesting pre-existing cross-reactive memory T cells joined the SARS-CoV-2 response. Contracting CD4+ clones appeared mostly in the CM and EM memory subsets, whereas CD8+ clones were enriched in EMRA. Only a couple of mild cases were covered by the study, and larger cohorts that include severe cases with pre-infection samples were considered necessary. Whether the second-wave clones peaking on day 37 were SARS-CoV-2 specific was not confirmed. Balanced CD4/CD8 phenotypes were observed for clones contracting from day 15 to 85, whereas a bias towards CD4+ was observed for a second wave of clones expanding from day 15 to 37.

From the cysteine up to the phenylalanine, the CDR3 has a length of 14 residues. This entry keeps only the CDR3 DNA: 42 bases, framed from base 1. Deletion took 0 bases off V and 6 bases off J, with a span of 11 bases between the germline ends. The germline V gene (reference sequence) provides CDR1 DFQATT and CDR2 SNEGSKA. Sequenced material: PBMCs or a T cell subset sorted from them (not recorded which). In this chain, TRBV20-1 is recombined with TRBJ2-2; the D gene cannot be named for sure. The receptor's source is a man younger than 35 who had mild COVID-19 (a few samples of this study predate the infection). The sample titles of this study are shuffled in the database, so cell type and time point are left out; the donor was told from shared clones. The CDR3 region reads CSARDRQAPGELFF. The sequence in DNA is TGCAGTGCTAGAGACCGGCAGGCCCCCGGGGAGCTGTTTTTT.